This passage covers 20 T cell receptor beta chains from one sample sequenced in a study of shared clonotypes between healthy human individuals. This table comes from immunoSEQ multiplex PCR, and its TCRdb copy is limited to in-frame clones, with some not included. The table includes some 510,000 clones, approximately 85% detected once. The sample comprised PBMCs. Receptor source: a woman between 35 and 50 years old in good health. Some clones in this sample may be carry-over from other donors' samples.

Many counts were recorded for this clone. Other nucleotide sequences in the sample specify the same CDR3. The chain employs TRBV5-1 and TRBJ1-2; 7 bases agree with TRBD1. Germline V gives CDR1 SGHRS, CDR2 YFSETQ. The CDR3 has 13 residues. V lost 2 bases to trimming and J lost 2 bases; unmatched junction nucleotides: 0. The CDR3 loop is CASSLQGNYGYTF. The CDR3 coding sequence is TGCGCCAGCAGCTTACAGGGGAACTATGGCTACACCTTC.

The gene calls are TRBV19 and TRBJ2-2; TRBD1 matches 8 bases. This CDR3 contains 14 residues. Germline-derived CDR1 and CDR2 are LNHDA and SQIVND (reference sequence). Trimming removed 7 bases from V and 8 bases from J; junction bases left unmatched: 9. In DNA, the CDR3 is TGTGCCAGTATATCCCGACAGGGGCGTGGGGAGCTGTTTTTT. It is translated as CASISRQGRGELFF.

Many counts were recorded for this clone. The CDR3 here is CASSSGSPEETQYF. CDR3 bases: TGTGCCAGCTCTAGCGGGAGCCCTGAAGAGACCCAGTACTTC. V and J are TRBV18 and TRBJ2-5; 9 bases fit TRBD2. The junction had 5 bases not matched to a gene; V was cut back by 6 bases and J by 3 bases. The germline V gene encodes CDR1 KGHSH and CDR2 LQKENI. CDR3 length equals 14 residues.

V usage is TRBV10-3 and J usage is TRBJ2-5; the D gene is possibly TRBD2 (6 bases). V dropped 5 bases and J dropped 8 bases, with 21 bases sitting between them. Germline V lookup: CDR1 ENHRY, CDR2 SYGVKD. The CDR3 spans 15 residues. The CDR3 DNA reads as TGTGCCATCAGTATAAATCGGGACTCCTTTGAAACCCAGTACTTC. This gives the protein CAISINRDSFETQYF.

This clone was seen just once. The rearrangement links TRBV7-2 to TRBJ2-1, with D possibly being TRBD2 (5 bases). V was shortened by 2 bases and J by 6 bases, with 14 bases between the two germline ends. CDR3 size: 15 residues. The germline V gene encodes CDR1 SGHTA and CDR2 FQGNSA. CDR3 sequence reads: CASSLQTSRGNEQFF. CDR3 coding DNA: TGTGCCAGCAGCTTACAGACGTCTCGGGGCAATGAGCAGTTCTTC.

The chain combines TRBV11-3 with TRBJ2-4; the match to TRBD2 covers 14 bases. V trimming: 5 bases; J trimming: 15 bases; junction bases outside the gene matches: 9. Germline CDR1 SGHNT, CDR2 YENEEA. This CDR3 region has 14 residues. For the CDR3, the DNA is TGTGCCAGCAGCACGGGACTAGCGGGAGATACTCTGTACTTC. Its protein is CASSTGLAGDTLYF. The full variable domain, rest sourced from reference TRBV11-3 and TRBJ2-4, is EAGVVQSPRYKIIEKKQPVAFWCNPISGHNTLYWYLQNLGQGPELLIRYENEEAVDDSQLPKDRFSAERLKGVDSTLKIQPAELGDSAVYLCASSTGLAGDTLYFGAGTRLSVL.

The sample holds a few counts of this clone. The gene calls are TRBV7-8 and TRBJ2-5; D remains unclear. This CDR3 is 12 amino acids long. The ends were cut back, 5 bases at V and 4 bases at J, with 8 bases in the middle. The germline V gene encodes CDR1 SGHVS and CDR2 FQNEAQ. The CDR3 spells CASSRIAETQYF. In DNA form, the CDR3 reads TGTGCCAGCAGCCGAATAGCAGAGACCCAGTACTTC.

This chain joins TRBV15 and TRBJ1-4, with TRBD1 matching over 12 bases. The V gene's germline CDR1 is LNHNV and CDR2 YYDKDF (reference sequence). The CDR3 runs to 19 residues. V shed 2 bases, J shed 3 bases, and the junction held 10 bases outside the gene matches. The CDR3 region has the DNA TGTGCCACCAGCAGAATCGGGACAGGGGGCTCTATGTCTAATGAAAAACTGTTTTTT. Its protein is CATSRIGTGGSMSNEKLFF.

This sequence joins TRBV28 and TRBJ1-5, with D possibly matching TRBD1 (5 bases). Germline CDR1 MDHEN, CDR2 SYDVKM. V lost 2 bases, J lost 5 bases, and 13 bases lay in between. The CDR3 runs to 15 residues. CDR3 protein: CASSLLYRRDQPQHF. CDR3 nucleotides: TGTGCCAGCAGTTTACTGTACCGCAGGGATCAGCCCCAGCATTTT.

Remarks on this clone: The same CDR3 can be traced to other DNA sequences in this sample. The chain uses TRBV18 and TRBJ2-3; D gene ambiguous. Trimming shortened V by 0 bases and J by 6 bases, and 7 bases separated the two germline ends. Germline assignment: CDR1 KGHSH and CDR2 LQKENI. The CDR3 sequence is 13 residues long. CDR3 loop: CASSPPTRDTQYF. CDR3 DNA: TGTGCCAGCTCACCACCGACTCGCGATACGCAGTATTTT.

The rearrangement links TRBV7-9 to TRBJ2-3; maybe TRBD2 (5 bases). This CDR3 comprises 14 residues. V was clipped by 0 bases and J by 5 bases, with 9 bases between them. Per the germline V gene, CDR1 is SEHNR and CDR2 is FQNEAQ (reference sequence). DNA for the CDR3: TGTGCCAGCAGCTTAGCGGGAGTTATAGATACGCAGTATTTT. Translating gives CASSLAGVIDTQYF. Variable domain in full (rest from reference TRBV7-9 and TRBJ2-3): DTGVSQNPRHKITKRGQNVTFRCDPISEHNRLYWYRQTLGQGPEFLTYFQNEAQLEKSRLLSDRFSAERPKGSFSTLEIQRTEQGDSAMYLCASSLAGVIDTQYFGPGTRLTVL.

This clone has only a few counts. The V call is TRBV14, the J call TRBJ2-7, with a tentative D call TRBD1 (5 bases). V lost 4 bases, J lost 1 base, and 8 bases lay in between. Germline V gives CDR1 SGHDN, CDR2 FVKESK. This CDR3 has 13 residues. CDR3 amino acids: CASSPRVSYEQYF. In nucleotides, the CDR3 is TGTGCCAGCAGCCCCAGGGTATCCTACGAGCAGTACTTC.

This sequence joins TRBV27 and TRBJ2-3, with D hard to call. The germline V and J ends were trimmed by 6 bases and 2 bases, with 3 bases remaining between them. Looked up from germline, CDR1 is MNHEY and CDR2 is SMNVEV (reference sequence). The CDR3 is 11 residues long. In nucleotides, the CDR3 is TGTGCCAGCAGGTTCACAGATACGCAGTATTTT. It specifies CASRFTDTQYF.

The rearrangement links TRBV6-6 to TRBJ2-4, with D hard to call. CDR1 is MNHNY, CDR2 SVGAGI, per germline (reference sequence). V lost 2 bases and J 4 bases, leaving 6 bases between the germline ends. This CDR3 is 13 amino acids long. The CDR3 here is CASSYDQKNIQYF. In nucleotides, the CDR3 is TGTGCCAGCAGTTACGACCAAAAAAACATTCAGTACTTC.

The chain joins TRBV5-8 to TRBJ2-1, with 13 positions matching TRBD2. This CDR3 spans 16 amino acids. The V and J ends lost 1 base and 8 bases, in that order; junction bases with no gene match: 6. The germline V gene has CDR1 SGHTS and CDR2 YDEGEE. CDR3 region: CASSLLGTSGTHEQFF. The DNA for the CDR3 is TGTGCCAGCAGCTTGCTCGGGACTAGCGGGACCCATGAGCAGTTCTTC.

CDR3 sequence reads: CASSLGAEANYGYTF. CDR3 sequence (DNA): TGTGCCAGCAGCTTAGGCGCGGAGGCTAACTATGGCTACACCTTC. The V and J genes are TRBV7-6 and TRBJ1-2; D remains ambiguous. Germline values: CDR1 SGHVS, CDR2 FNYEAQ. With 1 base removed from V and 0 bases from J, the gap between germline ends came to 9 bases. The CDR3 contains 15 residues.

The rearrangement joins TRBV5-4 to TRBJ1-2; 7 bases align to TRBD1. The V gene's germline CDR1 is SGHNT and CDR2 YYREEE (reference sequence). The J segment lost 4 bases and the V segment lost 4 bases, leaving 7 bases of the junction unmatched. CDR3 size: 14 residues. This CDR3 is CASSPDRVGYGYTF. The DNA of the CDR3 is TGTGCCAGCAGCCCTGACAGGGTAGGCTATGGCTACACCTTC.

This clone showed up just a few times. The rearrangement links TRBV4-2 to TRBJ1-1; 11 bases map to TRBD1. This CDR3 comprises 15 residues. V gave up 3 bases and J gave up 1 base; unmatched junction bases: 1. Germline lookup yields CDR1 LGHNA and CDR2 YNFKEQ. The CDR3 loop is CASSQDRGRNTEAFF. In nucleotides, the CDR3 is TGTGCCAGCAGCCAGGACAGGGGGCGGAACACTGAAGCTTTCTTT.

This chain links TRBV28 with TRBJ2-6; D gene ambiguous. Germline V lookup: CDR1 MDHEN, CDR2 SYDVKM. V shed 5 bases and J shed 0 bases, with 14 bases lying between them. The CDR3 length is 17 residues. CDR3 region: CASSPTTRYSGANVLTF. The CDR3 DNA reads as TGTGCCAGCAGTCCTACGACACGATACTCTGGGGCCAACGTCCTGACTTTC.

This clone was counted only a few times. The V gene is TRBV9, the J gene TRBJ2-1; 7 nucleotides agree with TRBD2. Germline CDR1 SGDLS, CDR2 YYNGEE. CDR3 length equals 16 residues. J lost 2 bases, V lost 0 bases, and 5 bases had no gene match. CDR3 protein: CASSVEVAGAYNEQFF. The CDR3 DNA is TGTGCCAGCAGCGTAGAAGTAGCGGGTGCCTACAATGAGCAGTTCTTC.